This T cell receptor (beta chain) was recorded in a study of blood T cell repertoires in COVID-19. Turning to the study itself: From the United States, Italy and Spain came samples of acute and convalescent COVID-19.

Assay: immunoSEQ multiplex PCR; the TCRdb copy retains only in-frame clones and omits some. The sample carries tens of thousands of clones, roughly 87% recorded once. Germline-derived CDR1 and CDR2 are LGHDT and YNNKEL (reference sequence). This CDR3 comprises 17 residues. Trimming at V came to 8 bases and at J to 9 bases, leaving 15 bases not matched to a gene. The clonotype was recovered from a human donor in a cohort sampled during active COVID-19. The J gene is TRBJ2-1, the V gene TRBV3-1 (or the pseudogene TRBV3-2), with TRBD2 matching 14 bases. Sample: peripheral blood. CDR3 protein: CASRGATSGRGFGEQFF. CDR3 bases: TGTGCCAGCCGCGGGGCGACTAGCGGGAGGGGGTTCGGTGAGCAGTTCTTC.